This record covers a single T cell receptor beta chain. The antigen remains unidentified. The source of the sample is a study of shared clonotypes between healthy human individuals. Across the whole study: Two women and three men aged 18 to 49 made up the donors.

Assay used: immunoSEQ multiplex PCR; TCRdb lists only in-frame clones, some missing. The data contain some 2,000,000 clones, about 95% of them singletons. Study-wide points: Measured sharing among donors was expected to vary with sequencing depth.

CD45RO-negative CD8 cells positively selected for CCR7 made up the naive population, which excluded terminally differentiated effector memory CD45RA+ cells. The TCR originated in a man between 18 and 29 years old in good health. The material sequenced was naive CD8+ T cells sorted from blood.

This CDR3 reads CASSLWTDRQTGELFF. The CDR3 DNA reads TGTGCCAGCAGCCTTTGGACGGACAGACAAACCGGGGAGCTGTTTTTT. The V and J genes are TRBV6-6 and TRBJ2-2, with D possibly TRBD1 on 6 matching bases. The germline V and J ends were trimmed by 6 bases and 5 bases, with 19 bases remaining between them. Germline CDR1 is MNHNY and CDR2 is SVGAGI (reference sequence). The CDR3 contains 16 residues.